Shown below are 11 T cell receptor beta chains from a single sample sequenced in a study of control samples from healthy donors and cancer patients. Sequencing was performed with immunoSEQ multiplex PCR; in TCRdb, only in-frame clones are kept and a portion is missing. The profile shows 50,000 to 65,000 clones, 90% of them singletons. Sequenced sample: PBMCs. These receptor sequences come from a woman aged 45 to 65 with colorectal cancer.

Only a few counts were recorded for this clone. The CDR3 here is CASSLAQVAATYEQYF. CDR3 nucleotides: TGTGCCAGCAGCTTAGCGCAGGTAGCGGCTACCTACGAGCAGTACTTC. This chain joins TRBV7-9 and TRBJ2-7, with TRBD2 as a possible D gene (6 bases). The V end was cut by 0 bases, the J end by 2 bases, with 14 bases between. The CDR3 loop spans 16 amino acids. Germline CDR1 is SEHNR and CDR2 is FQNEAQ (reference sequence).

A few counts support this clone. The rearrangement joins TRBV6-5 to TRBJ2-7; no firm D call. Trimming left V 2 bases short and J 2 bases short, with 13 bases between. The CDR3 has 15 amino acids. Germline loops: CDR1 MNHEY, CDR2 SVGAGI. DNA of the CDR3: TGTGCCAGCAGTTACCACGGTGCAACGGCCTACGAGCAGTACTTC. Translated: CASSYHGATAYEQYF.

This clone came up once. The chain couples TRBV13 to TRBJ2-1, with D maybe TRBD2 (5 bases). Germline loops: CDR1 PRHDT, CDR2 FYEKMQ (reference sequence). This CDR3 spans 13 amino acids. V lost 1 base, J lost 7 bases, and 8 bases lay in between. The CDR3 here is CASSLETGNEQFF. The CDR3 DNA reads TGTGCCAGCAGCTTAGAAACGGGAAATGAGCAGTTCTTC.

The V and J genes are TRBV6-4 and TRBJ2-5, with unresolved D. This CDR3 has 12 amino acids. Trimming pared 3 bases from V and 7 bases from J, leaving 9 bases between. From germline, CDR1 is MRHNA and CDR2 SNTAGT. In nucleotides, the CDR3 is TGTGCCAGCAGTGATTCTCTAGGGACCCAGTACTTC. It yields the protein CASSDSLGTQYF.

The chain recombines TRBV27 with TRBJ2-2; 7 nucleotides align to TRBD1. CDR1 and CDR2 from the germline V gene are MNHEY and SMNVEV (reference sequence). V trimming: 6 bases; J trimming: 6 bases; junction bases outside the gene matches: 4. The CDR3 covers 13 residues. CDR3: CASRTGESGELFF. In DNA form, the CDR3 reads TGTGCCAGCAGAACAGGGGAGTCCGGGGAGCTGTTTTTT.

The chain links TRBV19 to TRBJ1-2; D is possibly TRBD1 (5 bases). This CDR3 is built from 14 residues. Trimming removed 3 bases from V and 1 base from J, with 9 bases in between. Germline CDR1 is LNHDA and CDR2 is SQIVND (reference sequence). This CDR3 is CASSIGTGNYGYTF. The DNA for the CDR3 is TGTGCCAGTAGTATCGGGACCGGTAACTATGGCTACACCTTC.

The V call is TRBV7-3, the J call TRBJ2-1; possibly TRBD2 for D (7 bases). Germline V gene lookup returns CDR1 SGHTA and CDR2 FQGTGA. V was pared by 2 bases and J by 13 bases, with 15 bases between. The CDR3 consists of 13 residues. CDR3 sequence: CASSLEQWGGQFF. Written as DNA, the CDR3 is TGTGCCAGCAGCTTAGAACAGTGGGGGGGCCAGTTCTTC.

The CDR3 loop reads CASSVGGRPNTEAFF. The CDR3 region has the DNA TGTGCCAGCAGCGTAGGTGGGAGACCGAACACTGAAGCTTTCTTT. The gene calls are TRBV9 and TRBJ1-1; D remains ambiguous. The CDR3 sequence is 15 residues long. CDR1 is SGDLS and CDR2 is YYNGEE in the germline V gene. Trimming stripped 0 bases from V and 1 base from J, with 10 bases between.

The chain uses TRBV2 and TRBJ2-7; no reliable D call. CDR1 is SNHLY and CDR2 is FYNNEI in the germline V gene. V lost 6 bases and J lost 4, with 4 bases in between. CDR3 length equals 10 residues. For the CDR3, the DNA is TGTGCCAGCAGCTTGTACGAGCAGTACTTC. It codes for CASSLYEQYF.

This chain connects TRBV6-5 to TRBJ1-5, with D unresolved. Germline CDR1 reads MNHEY; CDR2 reads SVGAGI. The CDR3 contains 12 residues. In DNA form, the CDR3 reads TGTGCTGCGGGGAGGAGCAATCAGCCCCAGCATTTT. Protein sequence: CAAGRSNQPQHF.

The chain combines TRBV9 with TRBJ2-1, with D possibly TRBD2 on 5 matching bases. V was clipped by 4 bases and J by 8 bases, with 16 bases between them. This CDR3 comprises 14 residues. The V gene's germline CDR1 is SGDLS and CDR2 YYNGEE. CDR3 region: CASSQLGRHDEQFF. The CDR3 region has the DNA TGTGCCAGCAGCCAACTAGGTAGGCACGATGAGCAGTTCTTC.